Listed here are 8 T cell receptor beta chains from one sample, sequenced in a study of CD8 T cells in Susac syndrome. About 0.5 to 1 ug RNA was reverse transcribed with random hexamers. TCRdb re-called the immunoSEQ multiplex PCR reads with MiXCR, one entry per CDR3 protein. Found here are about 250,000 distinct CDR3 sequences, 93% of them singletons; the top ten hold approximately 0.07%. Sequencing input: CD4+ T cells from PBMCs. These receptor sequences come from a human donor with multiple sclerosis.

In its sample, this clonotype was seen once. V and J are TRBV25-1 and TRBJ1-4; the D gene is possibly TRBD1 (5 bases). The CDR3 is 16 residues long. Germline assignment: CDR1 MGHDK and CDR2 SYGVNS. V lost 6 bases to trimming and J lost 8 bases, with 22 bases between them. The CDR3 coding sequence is TGTGCCAGCAGCAAACCCCGTCGGGGCGTAGGCGAAAAACTGTTTTTT. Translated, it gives CASSKPRRGVGEKLFF.

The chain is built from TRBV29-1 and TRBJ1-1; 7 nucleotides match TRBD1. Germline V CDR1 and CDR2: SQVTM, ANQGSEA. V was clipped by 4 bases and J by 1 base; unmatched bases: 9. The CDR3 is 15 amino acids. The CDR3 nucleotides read TGCAGCGTTGCAGAACAGGGGAGAAGGAACACTGAAGCTTTCTTT. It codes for CSVAEQGRRNTEAFF. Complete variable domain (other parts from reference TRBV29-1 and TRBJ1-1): SAVISQKPSRDICQRGTSLTIQCQVDSQVTMMFWYRQQPGQSLTLIATANQGSEATYESGFVIDKFPISRPNLTFSTLTVSNMSPEDSSIYLCSVAEQGRRNTEAFFGQGTRLTVV.

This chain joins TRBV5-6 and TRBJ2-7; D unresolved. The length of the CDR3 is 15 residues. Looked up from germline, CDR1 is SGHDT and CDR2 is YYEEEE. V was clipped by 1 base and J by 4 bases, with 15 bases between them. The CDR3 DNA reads TGTGCCAGCAGCTTGTCAACCCCCATAGAGTACGAGCAGTACTTC. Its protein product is CASSLSTPIEYEQYF.

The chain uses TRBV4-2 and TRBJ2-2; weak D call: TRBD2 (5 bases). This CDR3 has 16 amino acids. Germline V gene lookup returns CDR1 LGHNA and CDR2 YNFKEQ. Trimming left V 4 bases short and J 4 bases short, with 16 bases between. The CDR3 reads CASSPSFSASTGELFF. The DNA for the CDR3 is TGTGCCAGCAGCCCCTCTTTTAGCGCTTCCACCGGGGAGCTGTTTTTT.

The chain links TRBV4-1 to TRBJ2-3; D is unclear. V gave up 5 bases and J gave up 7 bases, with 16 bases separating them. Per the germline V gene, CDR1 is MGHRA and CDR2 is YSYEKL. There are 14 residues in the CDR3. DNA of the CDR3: TGCGCCAGCAGCGAAGTCGGTCCGGTAAATACGCAGTATTTT. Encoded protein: CASSEVGPVNTQYF.

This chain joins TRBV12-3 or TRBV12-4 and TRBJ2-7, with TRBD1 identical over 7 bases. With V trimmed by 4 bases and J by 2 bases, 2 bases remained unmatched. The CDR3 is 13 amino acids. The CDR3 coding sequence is TGTGCCAGCAGTTCGGACAGGACCTACGAGCAGTACTTC. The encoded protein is CASSSDRTYEQYF.

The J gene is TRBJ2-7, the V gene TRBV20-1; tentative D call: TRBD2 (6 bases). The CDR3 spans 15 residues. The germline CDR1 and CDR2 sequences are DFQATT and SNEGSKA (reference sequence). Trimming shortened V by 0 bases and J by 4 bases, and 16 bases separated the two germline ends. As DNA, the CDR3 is TGCAGTGCTAGAGATCCTGGGCAGGGACTTTACGAGCAGTACTTC. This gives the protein CSARDPGQGLYEQYF.

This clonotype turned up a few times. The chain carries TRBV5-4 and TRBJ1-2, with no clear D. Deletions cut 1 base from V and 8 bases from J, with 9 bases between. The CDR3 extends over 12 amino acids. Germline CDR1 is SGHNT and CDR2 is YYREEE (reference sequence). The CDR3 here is CASSLRPGGYTF. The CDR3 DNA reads TGTGCCAGCAGCTTGCGACCCGGGGGCTACACCTTC.